This paragraph covers one TCR beta chain sequence. How the authors handled the data: Estimates of nucleated cell counts were drawn from the amplification of reference gene primers. Sequenced by immunoSEQ multiplex PCR; TCRdb stores in-frame clones only, minus some. V and J calls and clone size come straight from that table; D and trimming were deduced from the DNA. The sample shows around 95,000 clones, just over 90% of them seen only once. The entry originates in a study of blood T cell repertoires in COVID-19. About the research overall: PBMCs, B-cell-depleted T cells, or T cells provided the cDNA or gDNA that made up the material.

This CDR3 region has 18 residues. With 1 base clipped from V and 4 bases from J, the junction kept 12 bases outside the gene matches. Germline CDR1 is SGHAT and CDR2 is FQNNGV. This clonotype was sampled from a man aged 45-65 years with acute or convalescent COVID-19. Sequenced sample: peripheral blood. The chain combines TRBV11-2 with TRBJ2-2; 7 bases are a match to TRBD2. In DNA form, the CDR3 reads TGTGCCAGCAGCTTAGGTCGTGGGAGGGCCTCGGGCACCGGGGAGCTGTTTTTT. The encoded protein is CASSLGRGRASGTGELFF.